The 9 T cell receptor beta chains below all came from one sample that was sequenced in a study of blood T cell repertoires in COVID-19. Some clones are missing from TCRdb's copy, which holds only in-frame ones; the method was immunoSEQ multiplex PCR. The sample holds about 190,000 clones, 84% seen once. The specimen was PBMCs or T cells enriched from blood (not recorded which). The receptors shown here come from a woman aged 25 to 39 who had been exposed to COVID-19.

The J gene is TRBJ2-2, the V gene TRBV19; maybe TRBD1 (6 bases). CDR1 is LNHDA and CDR2 is SQIVND in the germline V gene (reference sequence). The CDR3 runs 14 residues. V shed 7 bases and J shed 5 bases, with 14 bases lying between them. The CDR3: CASNPRGRTGELFF. In DNA form, the CDR3 reads TGTGCCAGTAACCCGAGGGGGAGAACCGGGGAGCTGTTTTTT.

The V gene is TRBV12-5, the J gene TRBJ2-2; TRBD2 agrees at 8 bases. Looked up from germline, CDR1 is LGHNT and CDR2 is FRNRAP. The CDR3 loop spans 16 amino acids. The V segment lost 2 bases and the J segment 1 base; nucleotides outside the gene matches: 3. CDR3 bases: TGTGCTAGTGGTTTGAGGCTAGCGGGGAACACCGGGGAGCTGTTTTTT. Its protein is CASGLRLAGNTGELFF.

This CDR3 is CASSFRDRSSPLHF. Written as DNA, the CDR3 is TGTGCCAGCAGCTTCCGGGACAGGAGTTCACCCCTCCACTTT. The chain couples TRBV7-2 to TRBJ1-6; 8 bases line up with TRBD1. The CDR3 runs 14 residues. The J segment lost 9 bases and the V segment lost 3 bases, leaving 4 bases of the junction unmatched. Germline assignment: CDR1 SGHTA and CDR2 FQGNSA.

The V gene is TRBV5-1, the J gene TRBJ2-1; D remains ambiguous. The ends were cut back, 4 bases at V and 10 bases at J, with 9 bases in the middle. Germline CDR1 and CDR2: SGHRS and YFSETQ. CDR3 length equals 11 residues. The CDR3 region is CASSLTQEQFF. CDR3 sequence (DNA): TGCGCCAGCAGCCTAACTCAAGAGCAGTTCTTC.

The chain carries TRBV6-5 and TRBJ1-1; no firm D call. With 10 bases removed from V and 2 bases from J, the gap between germline ends came to 14 bases. Germline V gives CDR1 MNHEY, CDR2 SVGAGI. CDR3 length: 13 residues. CDR3 amino acids: CATSEGLNTEAFF. Here the CDR3 DNA reads TGTGCCACCTCGGAGGGCTTAAACACTGAAGCTTTCTTT.

In DNA form, the CDR3 reads TGTGCCAGCAGCGTGACTAGCGGGGGGCCCACAGATACGCAGTATTTT. Amino acid sequence: CASSVTSGGPTDTQYF. The gene calls are TRBV9 and TRBJ2-3; 13 nucleotides align to TRBD2. The CDR3 covers 16 residues. Germline CDR1 is SGDLS and CDR2 is YYNGEE. The V and J ends lost 2 bases and 2 bases, in that order; junction bases with no gene match: 2.

The V and J genes are TRBV25-1 and TRBJ1-2; 9 bases match TRBD1. Germline V gene lookup returns CDR1 MGHDK and CDR2 SYGVNS. The CDR3 loop spans 17 amino acids. Germline trimming cut 1 base from V and 0 bases from J; bases unmatched to any gene: 6. The CDR3 sequence is CASSEFGTGPANYGYTF. The CDR3 nucleotides read TGTGCCAGCAGTGAATTTGGGACAGGGCCAGCTAACTATGGCTACACCTTC.

The chain joins TRBV4-2 to TRBJ1-2; D call uncertain. Germline-derived CDR1 and CDR2 are LGHNA and YNFKEQ. Trimming left V 6 bases short and J 3 bases short, with 17 bases between. The CDR3 loop spans 15 amino acids. CDR3 protein: CASSPPRVEDYGYTF. In nucleotides, the CDR3 is TGTGCCAGCAGTCCGCCGCGGGTAGAGGACTATGGCTACACCTTC.

The chain combines TRBV5-6 with TRBJ1-5; 12 nucleotides agree with TRBD1. CDR3 length: 16 residues. Germline lookup yields CDR1 SGHDT and CDR2 YYEEEE. Unmatched junction bases numbered 6, after V lost 1 base and J lost 7 bases. Here the CDR3 reads CASSLTGTGGRQPQHF. The CDR3 DNA follows: TGTGCCAGCAGCTTGACCGGGACAGGGGGCCGACAGCCCCAGCATTTT. Variable domain in full (rest from reference TRBV5-6 and TRBJ1-5): DAGVTQSPTHLIKTRGQQVTLRCSPKSGHDTVSWYQQALGQGPQFIFQYYEEEERQRGNFPDRFSGHQFPNYSSELNVNALLLGDSALYLCASSLTGTGGRQPQHFGDGTRLSIL.